A selection of T cell receptor beta chains follows, all from one sample in a study of cytomegalovirus exposure and HLA in healthy donors. Only in-frame clones appear in the TCRdb table, and some are missing; sequencing was by immunoSEQ multiplex PCR. The sample includes 150,000 or so clones, approximately 70% seen only once; the top ten take 7.1%. Sequencing input: PBMCs. Receptors were obtained from a man aged 40-49 years in good health and CMV-seropositive. CDR3s include the opening cysteine and the closing phenylalanine or tryptophan. A D gene is named only where the DNA matches it firmly. Clone size is shown for a subset of rows, as once, few, many or a class of expanded clone.

v_gene	abundance	j_gene	d_gene	CDR3nt	CDR3aa
TRBV9	.	TRBJ1-2	.	TGTGCCAGCAGCCCTCACGGGGGTGATGGCTACACCTTC	CASSPHGGDGYTF
TRBV19	.	TRBJ2-7	TRBD1	TGTGCCAGTAGTTGGGGACAGGGGACTACCTACGAGCAGTACTTC	CASSWGQGTTYEQYF
TRBV7-2	.	TRBJ1-3	TRBD1	TGTGCCAGCAGTTCTCAGGGGGACTCTGGAAACACCATATATTTT	CASSSQGDSGNTIYF
TRBV4-3	.	TRBJ2-2	TRBD2	TGCGCCAGCAGCCAAGGACGAGCGGGGAGCGGGGAGCTGTTTTTT	CASSQGRAGSGELFF
TRBV29-1	.	TRBJ1-2	TRBD1	TGCAGCGTTGTTTTGGACAGGGGGCTAACTGGCTACACCTTC	CSVVLDRGLTGYTF
TRBV29-1	.	TRBJ2-7	TRBD1	TGCAGCGTTGTATGGGACAGCGGCTCCTACGAGCAGTACTTC	CSVVWDSGSYEQYF
TRBV5-4	.	TRBJ1-2	.	TGTGCCAGCAGCGGGAGGGGTAACTATGGCTACACCTTC	CASSGRGNYGYTF
TRBV5-6	.	TRBJ1-3	.	TGTGCCAGCAGTTCGGACCGCAGGGGCAACACCATATATTTT	CASSSDRRGNTIYF
TRBV6-6	once	TRBJ1-2	.	TGTGCCAGCAGTTTTCGGGGGGATGGCTATGGCTACACCTTC	CASSFRGDGYGYTF
TRBV4-3	.	TRBJ2-3	TRBD2	TGCGCCAGCAGCCAAGTCAGCGGGGGAAGAGGGGATACGCAGTATTTT	CASSQVSGGRGDTQYF
TRBV6-5	.	TRBJ2-7	.	TGTGCCAGCAGTTACGGTCCGACATACGAGCAGTACTTC	CASSYGPTYEQYF
TRBV5-1	.	TRBJ1-1	TRBD1	TGCGCCAGCAGCCGTGGGGACAGGGTGACTGAAGCTTTCTTT	CASSRGDRVTEAFF
TRBV5-1	.	TRBJ2-4	.	TGCGCCAGCAGCTTGGGTGACAGCACCAAAAACATTCAGTACTTC	CASSLGDSTKNIQYF
TRBV6-5	.	TRBJ1-1	.	TGTGCCGCTAACGGAGGGTCAAACACTGAAGCTTTCTTT	CAANGGSNTEAFF
TRBV5-1	.	TRBJ2-3	.	TGCGCCAGCAGCTCCGGTCGTTTAGGCACAGATACGCAGTATTTT	CASSSGRLGTDTQYF
TRBV6-6	.	TRBJ1-3	.	TGTGCCAGCAGTTACGGTCAGTCCCCCCCTGGAAACACCATATATTTT	CASSYGQSPPGNTIYF
TRBV5-1	.	TRBJ1-1	TRBD1	TGCGCCAGCAGGGCTCGGACAGGGCCAAACACTGAAGCTTTCTTT	CASRARTGPNTEAFF
TRBV9	.	TRBJ2-6	.	TGTGCCAGCAGCGTGGGGCTAGTTGGTGGGGCCAACGTCCTGACTTTC	CASSVGLVGGANVLTF
TRBV5-1	many	TRBJ2-3	.	TGCGCCAGCAGCTTAGCTACAGTCACAGATACGCAGTATTTT	CASSLATVTDTQYF
TRBV5-8	.	TRBJ1-4	TRBD1	TGTGCCAGCAGCTTGACCGGGACAGAAGAAAAACTGTTTTTT	CASSLTGTEEKLFF
TRBV4-3	.	TRBJ1-5	TRBD1	TGCGCCAGCAGCCTGGGGACAGGAGGACTGCCCCAGCATTTT	CASSLGTGGLPQHF
TRBV2	once	TRBJ1-4	TRBD1	TGTGCCAGCTTTCCATCCCAGGGGGTGGAAAAACTGTTTTTT	CASFPSQGVEKLFF
TRBV4-3	few	TRBJ1-2	.	TGCGCCAGCAGCCTCCGAGGACTTAACTATGGCTACACCTTC	CASSLRGLNYGYTF
TRBV6-5	.	TRBJ1-5	TRBD1	TGCGCCAGCAGACAGGGGGTAGGTCAGCCCCAGCATTTT	CASRQGVGQPQHF
TRBV6-5	.	TRBJ1-1	TRBD1	TGTGCCAGCAGTTCGGGACAGGGGATGAACACTGAAGCTTTCTTT	CASSSGQGMNTEAFF
TRBV11-2	.	TRBJ1-6	.	TGTGCCAGCAGCTTAGATAAGCCCAATTCACCCCTCCACTTT	CASSLDKPNSPLHF
TRBV4-2	.	TRBJ2-7	.	TGTGCCAGCAGCCAAGTTTCAACGGACGAGCAGTACTTC	CASSQVSTDEQYF
TRBV7-8	once	TRBJ2-2	.	TGTGCCAGCAGCCTTGACAGGAACACCGGGGAGCTGTTTTTT	CASSLDRNTGELFF